This T cell receptor (beta chain) was sequenced in a study of blood T cell repertoires in COVID-19. The data were produced by immunoSEQ multiplex PCR, yet TCRdb's version contains in-frame clones alone and is incomplete. The top ten clones hold more than 1% of a sample with 300,000 to 400,000 clones, 88% of them seen once. The sample taken for sequencing was PBMCs or T cells enriched from blood (not recorded which). The TCR sequence derives from a woman aged 18-29 years who had recovered from COVID-19.

CDR3 sequence (DNA): TGTGCCACCAGCAGCGGGGAATCTGGAAACACCATATATTTT. It encodes CATSSGESGNTIYF. The chain links TRBV15 to TRBJ1-3, with D uncertain. The germline gives CDR1 LNHNV, CDR2 YYDKDF (reference sequence). The CDR3 runs 14 residues. Trimming removed 3 bases from V and 1 base from J, with 7 bases in between.